Listed below are T cell receptor beta chains from one sample, sequenced in a study of siplizumab effects on memory and regulatory T cells. Generated by immunoSEQ multiplex PCR, the TCRdb table keeps only in-frame clones and is missing some. The sample records approximately 120,000 clones, 92% being singletons. Sequenced sample: Tregs sorted from blood. These receptors were obtained from a human donor in good health. The CDR3 runs from the conserved cysteine through the conserved F or W. A D gene is named only where the DNA matches it firmly. Size tells how often a clone was seen (once, few, many) or the class of an expanded clone, and some rows leave it out.

J gene | D gene | clone size | V gene | CDR3 protein | CDR3 DNA
TRBJ2-7 | TRBD2 | . | TRBV6-1 | CASSERKLAGVYEQYF | TGTGCCAGCAGTGAACGGAAACTAGCGGGAGTCTACGAGCAGTACTTC
TRBJ2-7 | . | . | TRBV6-5 | CASSSRYEQYF | TGTGCCAGCAGTTCCCGGTACGAGCAGTACTTC
TRBJ1-2 | TRBD1 | . | TRBV5-4 | CASSAAGGGGYTF | TGTGCCAGCAGCGCAGCAGGGGGGGGTGGCTACACCTTC
TRBJ2-1 | . | once | TRBV5-1 | CASTFGGGAAYNEQFF | TGCGCCAGCACCTTTGGCGGCGGAGCTGCCTACAATGAGCAGTTCTTC
TRBJ2-5 | . | . | TRBV5-1 | CASSFSLEETQYF | TGCGCCAGCAGCTTCTCACTGGAAGAGACCCAGTACTTC
TRBJ1-5 | TRBD1 | . | TRBV5-6 | CASSQGRDRLGSNQPQHF | TGTGCCAGCAGTCAGGGGCGGGACAGACTTGGGAGCAATCAGCCCCAGCATTTT
TRBJ2-7 | . | . | TRBV28 | CASHAGLPSYEQYF | TGTGCCAGCCACGCGGGACTCCCCTCCTACGAGCAGTACTTC
TRBJ2-5 | TRBD2 | . | TRBV30 | CACILAGGETQYF | TGTGCCTGCATACTAGCGGGAGGTGAGACCCAGTACTTC
TRBJ2-7 | TRBD2 | . | TRBV5-1 | CASSSGGLAGASEQYF | TGCGCCAGCAGCTCGGGGGGCCTAGCGGGAGCGAGCGAGCAGTACTTC
TRBJ1-1 | . | few | TRBV2 | CASSERNTEAFF | TGTGCCAGCAGTGAGCGAAACACTGAAGCTTTCTTT
TRBJ2-2 | . | . | TRBV27 | CASSSRITGELFF | TGTGCCAGCAGTTCGAGGATCACCGGGGAGCTGTTTTTT
TRBJ2-2 | . | . | TRBV21-1 | CAILRTSGRVSGELFF | TGTGCCATCCTGCGGACTAGCGGGAGGGTGAGCGGGGAGCTGTTTTTT
TRBJ2-2 | TRBD1 | . | TRBV18 | CASSPWDRGFEELFF | TGTGCCAGCTCCCCCTGGGACAGGGGATTCGAGGAGCTGTTTTTT
TRBJ2-7 | TRBD1 | . | TRBV27 | CASSPQDRGRRSYEQYF | TGTGCCAGCAGTCCCCAAGACAGGGGGCGTCGGTCCTACGAGCAGTACTTC
TRBJ1-5 | . | . | TRBV7-9 | CASSPADPFDQPQHF | TGTGCCAGCAGCCCCGCGGACCCCTTTGATCAGCCCCAGCATTTT
TRBJ2-7 | . | . | TRBV11-3 | CASSLAGSYEQYF | TGTGCCAGCAGCTTAGCCGGATCCTACGAGCAGTACTTC